This T cell receptor beta chain was recovered during a study of identical twins. Study observations and caveats: Cord blood beta clonotypes that were abundant carried fewer insertions, and memory repertoires showed no such trend. Twin sharing of out-of-frame TCR alpha was underestimated by models in monozygotic pairs.

Trimming pared 7 bases from V and 6 bases from J, leaving 13 bases between. CDR3 length: 12 residues. TCRdb analysed the 5' RACE reads with MiXCR anew, one entry per CDR3 protein. The profile shows 300,000 or so distinct CDR3 sequences, 9.5% of them singletons. As for this clonotype: Its specificity is unknown.

This sample also appeared in a second study, on yellow fever vaccine responses in identical twins.

The material sequenced was CD8+ T cells sorted from blood. This clonotype originated in a young woman in good health. V is TRBV12-3 or TRBV12-4 and J is TRBJ2-7; D ambiguous. In DNA, the CDR3 is TGTGCCAGCACCTCGGACGGGCTCGAGCAGTACTTC. Translating gives CASTSDGLEQYF.